What follows are 20 T cell receptor beta chains derived from one specimen sequenced in a study of blood T cell repertoires in COVID-19. TCRdb's copy holds only in-frame clones and misses some; the assay was immunoSEQ multiplex PCR. The data show tens of thousands of clones, about 88% seen once. Sequenced sample: peripheral blood. Source of these receptors: a woman aged 60-70 years with active COVID-19.

The rearrangement joins TRBV5-4 to TRBJ2-3; a weak D match, TRBD2 (6 bases). Germline assignment: CDR1 SGHNT and CDR2 YYREEE (reference sequence). The CDR3 runs to 14 residues. V was pared by 10 bases and J by 2 bases, with 17 bases between. The CDR3 DNA reads as TGTGCCGCGACCTGGCGGGGTATCACAGATACGCAGTATTTT. Amino acids: CAATWRGITDTQYF.

The V call is TRBV10-1, the J call TRBJ1-4; no clear D. The CDR3 is made up of 14 amino acids. CDR1 and CDR2 (germline): WNHNN, SYGVQD (reference sequence). Trimming shortened V by 6 bases and J by 0 bases, and 8 bases separated the two germline ends. Written as DNA, the CDR3 is TGCGCCAGCAGCCCAGGATCAACTAATGAAAAACTGTTTTTT. Protein product: CASSPGSTNEKLFF.

This chain uses TRBV29-1 with TRBJ2-2, with 9 bases that match TRBD1. Looked up from germline, CDR1 is SQVTM and CDR2 is ANQGSEA. J gave up 7 bases and V 4 bases, and 4 bases lay outside the gene matches. The CDR3 covers 13 residues. Here the CDR3 reads CSVGRDRDGELFF. CDR3 DNA: TGCAGCGTTGGACGGGACAGGGACGGGGAGCTGTTTTTT.

CDR3 sequence: CSVLGEKTEAFF. The CDR3 coding sequence is TGCAGCGTTTTGGGCGAGAAGACTGAAGCTTTCTTT. The chain carries TRBV29-1 and TRBJ1-1; D is ambiguous. CDR1 is SQVTM, CDR2 ANQGSEA, per germline. CDR3 length equals 12 residues. Trimming stripped 5 bases from V and 5 bases from J, with 12 bases between.

This chain connects TRBV3-1 (or the pseudogene TRBV3-2) to TRBJ1-6, with 9 bases that match TRBD1. Per germline, CDR1 LGHDT and CDR2 YNNKEL (reference sequence). The CDR3 covers 14 residues. V trimming: 4 bases; J trimming: 8 bases; junction bases outside the gene matches: 3. CDR3 protein: CASSPGQGDSPLHF. The CDR3 DNA reads TGTGCCAGCAGCCCGGGACAGGGAGATTCACCCCTCCACTTT.

V usage is TRBV6-6 and J usage is TRBJ1-6; TRBD1 matches 7 bases. The germline V gene has CDR1 MNHNY and CDR2 SVGAGI (reference sequence). This CDR3 region has 14 residues. The V segment lost 6 bases and the J segment 8 bases; nucleotides outside the gene matches: 7. For the CDR3, the DNA is TGTGCCAGCAGGCCACAGGGGAGAGATTCACCCCTCCACTTT. It specifies CASRPQGRDSPLHF.

The rearrangement joins TRBV25-1 to TRBJ2-7; TRBD1 matches 11 bases. The germline V gene has CDR1 MGHDK and CDR2 SYGVNS. Unmatched junction bases numbered 6, after V lost 4 bases and J lost 7 bases. The CDR3 loop spans 14 amino acids. Here the CDR3 reads CASSASGTGGEQYF. The CDR3 nucleotides read TGTGCCAGCAGTGCCTCCGGGACAGGGGGTGAGCAGTACTTC.

The chain joins TRBV27 to TRBJ1-6, with no clear D. The germline gives CDR1 MNHEY, CDR2 SMNVEV (reference sequence). The length of the CDR3 is 13 residues. V was trimmed by 5 bases and J by 0 bases, leaving 2 bases between them. CDR3 nucleotides: TGTGCCAGCAGTCGCTCCTATAATTCACCCCTCCACTTT. It codes for CASSRSYNSPLHF.

The V and J genes are TRBV7-9 and TRBJ2-1; 8 bases agree with TRBD2. The CDR3 is made up of 16 amino acids. In germline, CDR1 is SEHNR, CDR2 FQNEAQ (reference sequence). The trim removed 4 bases at V and 6 bases at J, leaving 11 bases unmatched. The chain's CDR3 is CASSSSFSGVPNEQFF. The CDR3 DNA is TGTGCCAGCAGCTCAAGTTTTAGCGGGGTGCCCAATGAGCAGTTCTTC.

This clone is a singleton in its sample. The chain carries TRBV11-2 and TRBJ1-3; D possibly corresponds to TRBD1 (6 bases). The CDR3 spans 15 residues. Germline V gives CDR1 SGHAT, CDR2 FQNNGV. V was cut by 3 bases and J by 4 bases, with 13 bases left in between. The CDR3 nucleotides read TGTGCCAGCAGCTTGGCGGGGGCACCAGGAAACACCATATATTTT. Translated, it gives CASSLAGAPGNTIYF.

The chain links TRBV3-1 (or the pseudogene TRBV3-2) to TRBJ2-3; 10 bases are a match to TRBD2. After removal of 2 bases from V and 2 bases from J, the junction contained 4 bases not matched to a gene. The CDR3 is made up of 16 amino acids. In germline, CDR1 is LGHDT, CDR2 YNNKEL (reference sequence). For the CDR3, the DNA is TGTGCCAGCAGCCAACGGACTAGCGGACTCACAGATACGCAGTATTTT. Protein sequence: CASSQRTSGLTDTQYF.

This sequence joins TRBV3-1 (or the pseudogene TRBV3-2) and TRBJ1-2; 7 nucleotides agree with TRBD1. Losses at the gene ends were 4 bases for V and 4 bases for J; bases not matched to a gene: 12. The length of the CDR3 is 16 residues. Germline V lookup: CDR1 LGHDT, CDR2 YNNKEL (reference sequence). The CDR3 nucleotides read TGTGCCAGCAGCCCACCGGAGGGGGCGCGAATCTATGGCTACACCTTC. Translation gives CASSPPEGARIYGYTF.

The chain employs TRBV5-4 and TRBJ2-5; 7 bases line up with TRBD1. The CDR3 is 14 amino acids. Losses at the gene ends were 4 bases for V and 0 bases for J; bases not matched to a gene: 3. CDR1 is SGHNT, CDR2 YYREEE, per germline (reference sequence). The CDR3 region is CASSTGTDQETQYF. The DNA of the CDR3 is TGTGCCAGCAGCACGGGGACAGACCAAGAGACCCAGTACTTC. The whole variable domain, filled in from reference TRBV5-4 and TRBJ2-5, reads ETGVTQSPTHLIKTRGQQVTLRCSSQSGHNTVSWYQQALGQGPQFIFQYYREEENGRGNFPPRFSGLQFPNYSSELNVNALELDDSALYLCASSTGTDQETQYFGPGTRLLVL.

The V and J genes are TRBV6-2 or TRBV6-3 and TRBJ2-5, with D tentatively TRBD1 (5 bases). Trimming took off 5 bases at V and 1 base at J, with 14 bases between the two ends. Germline values: CDR1 MNHEY, CDR2 SVGEGT. This CDR3 region has 15 residues. The CDR3 protein is CASSRQPNSQETQYF. The CDR3 DNA sequence: TGTGCCAGCAGTAGACAGCCAAACTCCCAAGAGACCCAGTACTTC.

The rearrangement links TRBV4-2 to TRBJ1-5; a weak D match, TRBD1 (6 bases). CDR1 and CDR2 (germline): LGHNA, YNFKEQ. The CDR3 spans 14 residues. The germline V and J ends were trimmed by 1 base and 5 bases, with 9 bases remaining between them. The CDR3 loop reads CASSQGQEDQPQHF. CDR3 sequence (DNA): TGTGCCAGCAGCCAAGGACAGGAAGATCAGCCCCAGCATTTT.

The chain uses TRBV18 and TRBJ2-1, with 12 bases that match TRBD2. The CDR3 runs to 16 residues. After removal of 2 bases from V and 9 bases from J, the junction contained 8 bases not matched to a gene. The V gene's germline CDR1 is KGHSH and CDR2 LQKENI. The CDR3 DNA follows: TGTGCCAGCTCACCAGGACTAGCGGGGTCGCGGGCTGAGCAGTTCTTC. Amino acids: CASSPGLAGSRAEQFF.

This chain links TRBV7-3 with TRBJ2-1; TRBD2 matches 9 bases. CDR3 length: 14 residues. CDR1 is SGHTA, CDR2 FQGTGA, per germline. J gave up 7 bases and V 2 bases, and 3 bases lay outside the gene matches. CDR3 region: CASSLAGGLNEQFF. For the CDR3, the DNA is TGTGCCAGCAGCTTAGCGGGGGGGCTGAATGAGCAGTTCTTC.

V is TRBV27 and J is TRBJ2-7; D might be TRBD1 (6 bases). Trimming stripped 4 bases from V and 2 bases from J, with 9 bases between. This CDR3 is built from 13 residues. The V gene's germline CDR1 is MNHEY and CDR2 SMNVEV (reference sequence). The CDR3 bases are TGTGCCAGCAGTTGGCCAGGGGCCTACGAGCAGTACTTC. Protein product: CASSWPGAYEQYF.

The rearrangement links TRBV29-1 to TRBJ1-1; D gene uncertain. Trimming removed 4 bases from V and 0 bases from J, with 3 bases in between. This CDR3 has 11 residues. CDR1 is SQVTM and CDR2 is ANQGSEA in the germline V gene. In DNA, the CDR3 is TGCAGCGTTGTAATGAACACTGAAGCTTTCTTT. Its protein is CSVVMNTEAFF.

The chain couples TRBV7-2 to TRBJ2-7, with D possibly being TRBD2 (5 bases). V was trimmed by 3 bases and J by 6 bases, leaving 15 bases between them. CDR3 length: 14 residues. The germline V gene encodes CDR1 SGHTA and CDR2 FQGNSA. The CDR3 here is CASSFSGKWSEQYF. The CDR3, as DNA: TGTGCCAGCAGCTTCTCGGGGAAGTGGTCCGAGCAGTACTTC.